This TCR beta chain emerged from a study of Ad26.COV2.S vaccination and SARS-CoV-2 variants. About the study: Ad26.COV2.S shots went into the muscle once or twice, 56 days apart. Study findings and constraints: Placebo recipients trailed vaccine recipients in spike-specific TCR breadth. Participants given vaccine showed non-spike TCR breadth similar to that of placebo recipients.

Measured with immunoSEQ multiplex PCR; TCRdb has only the in-frame clones, and not every one. The repertoire holds some 330,000 clones, 85% to 90% seen once, with around 5.5% in the top ten. As concerns this clone: Its antigen is as yet unknown.

Treatment reported: around 19 received Ad26.COV2.S at low or high dose, single or two shots; roughly 5 received placebo; per-sample allocation not given. It was on day 63 after the first vaccine or placebo injection that samples were taken. The vaccine antigen was prefusion-stabilized Wuhan SARS-CoV-2 spike. Trimming cost V 3 bases and J 5 bases; bases outside gene matches: 8. CDR1 and CDR2 from the germline V gene are LGHDT and YNNKEL (reference sequence). This CDR3 comprises 16 residues. This specimen consisted of peripheral blood, obtained in a trial of Ad26.COV2.S vaccine versus placebo. The clonotype comes from a person between 18 and 59 years old who received the Ad26.COV2.S COVID-19 vaccine or a placebo. V and J are TRBV3-1 (or the pseudogene TRBV3-2) and TRBJ2-1; TRBD2 matches 9 bases. CDR3 in amino acids: CASSQVSGRKHNEQFF. CDR3 coding DNA: TGTGCCAGCAGCCAGGTGAGCGGGAGGAAACACAATGAGCAGTTCTTC.